This TCR beta chain was sequenced during a study of T cells in Graves' hyperthyroidism and ophthalmopathy (dated by TCRdb to about 2019). Broadly, across the study: Peripheral blood was collected at initial diagnosis, before any treatment. Prospective prediction of ophthalmopathy was tested in an independent validation cohort consisting of some 18 hyperthyroidism patients and about 17 patients who later progressed to ophthalmopathy. After sampling, hyperthyroidism patients received methimazole starting at 30 mg daily, and ophthalmopathy patients received high-dose intravenous methylprednisolone. The roughly 90 discovery patients were divided at random into training and test sets in a 7:3 ratio. TCR Vbeta CDR3 sequencing of roughly 140 peripheral blood samples (more than 40 ophthalmopathy, about 75 hyperthyroidism and roughly 17 progressor patients) is reported in the paper. Thyroid tissue and blood T-cell repertoires from about six Graves' hyperthyroidism patients were also compared in the study. To identify TCR V-J signatures that set the groups apart, the researchers used a discovery cohort of 100 or so patients, made up of around 42 with Graves' ophthalmopathy and 57 with stable Graves' hyperthyroidism.

Graves' hyperthyroidism was defined as stable when no progression to ophthalmopathy occurred over 18 months of follow-up. Hyperthyroidism patients were aged 18 to 65 years and newly diagnosed, with disease duration of less than 2 months. The study excluded patients with uncontrolled infections, other autoimmune diseases, pregnancy or lactation. Diagnoses relied on clinical symptoms, serum thyroxine and TRAb, thyroid ultrasound and orbital computed tomography. PBMCs were isolated from roughly 10 ml of fresh peripheral blood by Ficoll-Paque density gradient centrifugation. Trizol reagent was used to extract total RNA, and RNA quality was then checked on an Agilent 2100 Bioanalyzer. The paper's findings and limits, for the study overall: In validation, progression to ophthalmopathy was predicted by the model with 70.59% sensitivity and 72% to 85% specificity, a median of around 5.9 months before onset. Most expanded thyroid clonotypes (frequency above 0.001) were also detected in blood, suggesting blood repertoires may reflect thyroid immune responses. A model built on a 13 V-J signature distinguished ophthalmopathy from stable hyperthyroidism, reaching about 89% sensitivity and approximately 83% specificity in cross-validation and 80%/75% in testing. No statistical method was used to fix the sample size in advance, and group allocation was not hidden from the investigators.

Amplification of TCR beta CDR3 regions was carried out from RNA transcripts. The first round of RT-PCR for the TCR CDR3 was performed with the HTBI primer set and the Qiagen OneStep RT-PCR kit. A second multiplex PCR round built the libraries, followed by size selection and purification. Libraries were sequenced paired-end with 100 bp reads on an Illumina HiSeq2000. In the paper's pipeline: SOAPnuke was used to process the raw data, removing reads that contained adapters or uncalled bases, had a mean Phred below 15, or lacked an exact match to the constant primer or identifier. High-quality paired reads were merged using COPE v1.2.5, and each unique nucleotide sequence was defined as a clonotype. MiTCR v1.1 was used to align clonotypes to the IMGT TRBV, TRBD and TRBJ reference segments. The analysis included only V-J combinations with a frequency above 0.0001, which together covered about 99% of the repertoires. The TCS score was defined as the ratio of F50 (clonal expansion) to E x V (chaos), calculated using BLOSUM62-based TCRdist between CDR3 peptides within each V-J. Welch's t-statistics and random forest reduced roughly 540 V-J features to 10 to 15, which were used in a naive Bayes classifier (R e1071). The public reads were reanalyzed by TCRdb: fastp trimming at Q25, MiXCR alignment, in-frame beta chains only. CDR3 protein duplicates are merged, each entry listing the most common genes and DNA. It is TCRdb's table, rather than the study itself, that gives the V and J calls and clone size. The sample includes 400,000 to 550,000 distinct CDR3 sequences, with over 13% observed a single time. The ten most abundant clones make up 15% to 20% of the sample.

V is cut by 7 bases and J by 7 bases, and the space between the germline ends is 19 bases. The CDR3 numbers 14 residues from cysteine through phenylalanine. Only the CDR3 DNA is retained, 42 bases long and in frame from the first base. This clonotype appeared many times. Its antigen is unknown. Base qualities are not recorded, but no much larger clone differs from it by a single base. The sample consisted of blood. The V gene is TRBV12-3 or TRBV12-4 and the J gene is TRBJ1-2; TRBD1 is perhaps the D gene, given 6 matching bases. The receptor was derived from a woman younger than 35 with Graves' hyperthyroidism. The DNA reads as follows: TGTGCCAGCAAGGGAAGAGGGGGGGGAGGTGGCTACACCTTC. Its coded protein is CASKGRGGGGGYTF.